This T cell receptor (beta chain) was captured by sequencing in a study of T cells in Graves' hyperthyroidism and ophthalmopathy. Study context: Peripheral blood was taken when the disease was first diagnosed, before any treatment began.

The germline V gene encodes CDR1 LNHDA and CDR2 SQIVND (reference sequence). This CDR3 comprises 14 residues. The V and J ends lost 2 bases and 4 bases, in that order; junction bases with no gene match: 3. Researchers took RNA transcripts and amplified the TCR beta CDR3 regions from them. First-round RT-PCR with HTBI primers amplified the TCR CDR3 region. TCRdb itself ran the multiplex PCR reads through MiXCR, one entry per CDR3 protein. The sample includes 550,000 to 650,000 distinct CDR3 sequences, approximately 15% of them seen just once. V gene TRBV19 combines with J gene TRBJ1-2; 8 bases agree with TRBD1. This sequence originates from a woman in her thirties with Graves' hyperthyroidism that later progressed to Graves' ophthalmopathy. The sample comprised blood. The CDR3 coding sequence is TGTGCCAGTAGTATACAGGGGGCTTCCTATGGCTACACCTTC. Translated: CASSIQGASYGYTF.